The rows below give T cell receptor beta chains drawn from one sample of a study of cytomegalovirus exposure and HLA in healthy donors. The repertoire was sequenced with immunoSEQ multiplex PCR; TCRdb's copy has only in-frame clones and lacks some. Counted here are about 110,000 clones, less than 85% occurring once; the ten biggest clones make up around 4%. The sequencing sample was made of PBMCs. Receptors were obtained from a woman aged 40-49 years in good health and CMV-seronegative. The CDR3 runs from the conserved cysteine through the conserved F or W. Fields, in order: V gene, clone size, J gene, D gene, CDR3 protein, CDR3 DNA. A D gene is named only where the DNA matches it firmly. Clone size appears in some rows only: once, few, many, or a class for an expanded clone.

TRBV7-9	few	TRBJ1-3	-	CASSEVQGIIYF	TGTGCCAGCAGCGAAGTACAGGGAATCATATATTTT
TRBV4-2	-	TRBJ2-3	-	CASSRKEGGTDTQYF	TGTGCCAGCAGCCGCAAGGAGGGGGGGACAGATACGCAGTATTTT
TRBV7-6	few	TRBJ2-1	-	CASSLGAPGEQFF	TGTGCCAGCAGCTTAGGGGCGCCCGGAGAGCAGTTCTTC
TRBV5-4	-	TRBJ2-2	TRBD2	CASSLRAGRGIWGELFF	TGTGCCAGCAGCCTGAGAGCCGGGAGGGGGATTTGGGGGGAGCTGTTTTTT
TRBV2	-	TRBJ2-7	TRBD1	CASSEWGQGEQYF	TGTGCCAGCAGTGAATGGGGACAGGGCGAGCAGTACTTC
TRBV4-1	-	TRBJ1-6	-	CASSQEATGWGSPLHF	TGCGCCAGCAGCCAAGAGGCTACAGGGTGGGGTTCACCCCTCCACTTT
TRBV7-9	-	TRBJ2-7	-	CSSSGGATPFYEQYF	TGTTCCAGCAGCGGAGGCGCGACTCCGTTCTACGAGCAGTACTTC
TRBV27	once	TRBJ2-7	TRBD1	CASRRDRESSYEQYF	TGTGCCAGCCGCCGGGACAGGGAGAGCTCCTACGAGCAGTACTTC
TRBV28	few	TRBJ2-1	TRBD2	CASMSGTSYNEQFF	TGTGCCAGTATGAGCGGGACCAGCTACAATGAGCAGTTCTTC
TRBV7-9	-	TRBJ1-1	-	CASSLRTMNTEAFF	TGTGCCAGCAGCTTAAGGACTATGAACACTGAAGCTTTCTTT